This TCR beta chain originates from a study of T cell repertoires in cytomegalovirus infection. Study details: Shared public TCR beta signatures pointed to both CMV infection and a matching HLA type.

Note on this clonotype: Its target is unknown.

The CDR3 is made up of 15 amino acids. V gave up 5 bases and J gave up 7 bases; unmatched junction bases: 10. Germline V gene lookup returns CDR1 SGHVS and CDR2 FQNEAQ. MiXCR, run by TCRdb on the reads, gives a single entry per CDR3 protein. Among a few hundred thousand distinct CDR3 sequences, about 39% were seen once, and the ten largest hold over 45%. Study outcomes and limitations: Frequencies of public TCR beta families were cumulated, and this identified carriers of CMV plus the relevant HLA. CMV-specific HLA-C-restricted TCR beta clonotypes dominated the ex vivo response.

Specimen: cultured PBMCs, collected from culture after CMV antigen stimulation. The chain couples TRBV7-8 to TRBJ2-1; TRBD2 agrees at 8 bases. The sequence was obtained from a human donor in good health (CMV status not recorded). Some clones in this sample may be carry-over from other donors' samples. CDR3 nucleotides: TGTGCCAGCAGCCACCGGGGGGGCCAGGTAAATGAGCAGTTCTTC. It encodes CASSHRGGQVNEQFF.